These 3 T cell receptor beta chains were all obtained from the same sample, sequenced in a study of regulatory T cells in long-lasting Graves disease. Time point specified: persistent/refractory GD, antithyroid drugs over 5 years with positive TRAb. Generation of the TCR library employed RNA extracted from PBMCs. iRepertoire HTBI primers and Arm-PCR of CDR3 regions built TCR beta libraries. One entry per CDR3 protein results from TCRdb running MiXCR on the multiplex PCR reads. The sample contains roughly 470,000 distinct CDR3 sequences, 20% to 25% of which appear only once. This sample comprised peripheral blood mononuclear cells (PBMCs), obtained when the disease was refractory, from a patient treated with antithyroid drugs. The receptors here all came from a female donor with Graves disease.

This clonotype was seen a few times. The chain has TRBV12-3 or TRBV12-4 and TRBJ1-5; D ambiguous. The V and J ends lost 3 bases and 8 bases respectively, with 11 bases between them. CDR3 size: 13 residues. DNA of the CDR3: TGTGCCAGCAGTTTCGGGCCCAGAGAGCCCCAGCATTTT. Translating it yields CASSFGPREPQHF.

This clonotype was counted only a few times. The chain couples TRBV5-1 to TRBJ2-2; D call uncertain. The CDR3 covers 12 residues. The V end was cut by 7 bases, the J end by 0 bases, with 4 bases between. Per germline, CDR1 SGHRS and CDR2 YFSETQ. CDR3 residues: CASLSNTGELFF. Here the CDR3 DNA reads TGCGCCAGCCTCTCGAACACCGGGGAGCTGTTTTTT.

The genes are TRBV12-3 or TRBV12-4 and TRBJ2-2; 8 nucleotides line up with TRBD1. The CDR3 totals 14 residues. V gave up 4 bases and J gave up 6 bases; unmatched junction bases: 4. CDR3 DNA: TGTGCCAGCAGTTCAGGGGGCGCATCCGGGGAGCTGTTTTTT. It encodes CASSSGGASGELFF.